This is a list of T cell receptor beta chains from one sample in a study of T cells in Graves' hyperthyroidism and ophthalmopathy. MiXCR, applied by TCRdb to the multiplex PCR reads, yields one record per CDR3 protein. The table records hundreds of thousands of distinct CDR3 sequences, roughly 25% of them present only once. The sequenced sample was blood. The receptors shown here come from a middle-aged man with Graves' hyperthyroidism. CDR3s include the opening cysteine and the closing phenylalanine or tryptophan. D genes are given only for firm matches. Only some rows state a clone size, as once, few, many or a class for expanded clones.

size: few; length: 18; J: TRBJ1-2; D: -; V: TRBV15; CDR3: CATSRGVLGGRINYGYTF; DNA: TGTGCCACCAGCAGAGGGGTCCTCGGTGGACGGATTAACTATGGCTACACCTTC
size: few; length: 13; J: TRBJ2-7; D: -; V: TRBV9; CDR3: CASSGSRGNEQYF; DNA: TGTGCCAGCAGCGGGAGCCGAGGGAACGAGCAGTACTTC
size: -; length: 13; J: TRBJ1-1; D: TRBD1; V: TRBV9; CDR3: CASSATGSTEAFF; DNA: TGTGCCAGCAGCGCGACAGGGAGCACTGAAGCTTTCTTT
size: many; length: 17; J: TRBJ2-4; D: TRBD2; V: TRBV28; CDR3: CASSSLVLRAGGNIQYF; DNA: TGTGCCAGCAGTTCTCTCGTTTTGAGAGCGGGAGGGAACATTCAGTACTTC
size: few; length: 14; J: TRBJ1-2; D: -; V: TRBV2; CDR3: CASSEDRVGYGYTF; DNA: TGTGCCAGCAGTGAAGACAGGGTTGGCTATGGCTACACCTTC
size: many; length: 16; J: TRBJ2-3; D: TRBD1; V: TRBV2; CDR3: CASSGGRDRVADTQYF; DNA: TGTGCCAGCAGTGGGGGCCGGGACAGGGTGGCAGATACGCAGTATTTT
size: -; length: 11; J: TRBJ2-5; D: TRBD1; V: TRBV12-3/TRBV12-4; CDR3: CASSLGQGEYF; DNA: TGTGCCAGCAGTTTAGGGCAGGGGGAGTACTTC
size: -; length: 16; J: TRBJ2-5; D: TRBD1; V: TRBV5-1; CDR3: CASSLVGTGSQETQYF; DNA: TGCGCCAGCAGCTTGGTGGGGACAGGGTCCCAAGAGACCCAGTACTTC
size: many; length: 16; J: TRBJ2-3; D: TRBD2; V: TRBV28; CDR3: CASPPSGRDHTDTQYF; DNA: TGTGCCAGCCCGCCTAGCGGGAGGGATCACACAGATACGCAGTATTTT
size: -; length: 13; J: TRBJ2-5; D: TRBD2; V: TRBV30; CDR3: CAWSRGLQETQYF; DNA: TGTGCCTGGAGTCGGGGACTACAAGAGACCCAGTACTTC
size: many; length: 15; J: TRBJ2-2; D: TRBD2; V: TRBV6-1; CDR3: CASRLGLAGPGELFF; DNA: TGTGCCAGCAGGCTGGGGCTAGCGGGACCCGGGGAGCTGTTTTTT
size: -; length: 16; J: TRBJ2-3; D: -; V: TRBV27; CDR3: CASSFGGPGAADTQYF; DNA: TGTGCCAGCAGTTTTGGCGGTCCCGGGGCGGCAGATACGCAGTATTTT
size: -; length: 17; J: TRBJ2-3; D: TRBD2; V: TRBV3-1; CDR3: CASSHPRLAGGTDTQYF; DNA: TGTGCCAGCAGCCACCCCAGACTAGCGGGGGGCACAGATACGCAGTATTTT
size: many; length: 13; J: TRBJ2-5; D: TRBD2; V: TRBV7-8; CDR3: CASSTGLAETQYF; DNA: TGTGCCAGCAGCACCGGACTAGCGGAGACCCAGTACTTC
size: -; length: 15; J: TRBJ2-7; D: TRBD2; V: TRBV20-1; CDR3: CSARTPLAGGQEQYF; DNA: TGCAGTGCTAGAACACCCCTAGCGGGAGGGCAAGAGCAGTACTTC
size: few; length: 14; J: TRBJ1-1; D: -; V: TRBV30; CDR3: CAWSVTQGRTEAFF; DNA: TGTGCCTGGAGTGTCACACAGGGACGCACTGAAGCTTTCTTT
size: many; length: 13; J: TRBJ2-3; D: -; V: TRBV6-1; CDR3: CASSMTATDTQYF; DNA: TGTGCCAGCAGTATGACAGCGACAGATACGCAGTATTTT
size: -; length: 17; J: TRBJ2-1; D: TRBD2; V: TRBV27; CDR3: CATSDLPPGLAVGEQFF; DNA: TGTGCCACCAGTGATTTGCCCCCTGGACTAGCGGTGGGTGAGCAGTTCTTC
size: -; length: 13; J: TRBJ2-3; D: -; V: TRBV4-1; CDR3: CASSPGEGDTQYF; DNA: TGCGCCAGCAGCCCAGGGGAAGGAGATACGCAGTATTTT